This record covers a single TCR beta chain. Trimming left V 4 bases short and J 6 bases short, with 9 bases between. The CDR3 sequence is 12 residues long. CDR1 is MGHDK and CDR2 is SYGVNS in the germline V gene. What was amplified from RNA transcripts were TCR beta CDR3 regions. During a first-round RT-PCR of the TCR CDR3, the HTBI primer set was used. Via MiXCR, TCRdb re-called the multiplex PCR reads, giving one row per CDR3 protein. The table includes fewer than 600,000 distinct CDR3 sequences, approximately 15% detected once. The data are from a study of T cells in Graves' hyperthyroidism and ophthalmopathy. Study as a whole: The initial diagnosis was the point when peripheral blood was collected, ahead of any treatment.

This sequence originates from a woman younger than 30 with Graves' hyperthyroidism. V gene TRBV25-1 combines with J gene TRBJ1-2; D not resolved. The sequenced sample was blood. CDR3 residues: CASSGLMHGYTF. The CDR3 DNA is TGTGCCAGCAGTGGACTTATGCATGGCTACACCTTC.